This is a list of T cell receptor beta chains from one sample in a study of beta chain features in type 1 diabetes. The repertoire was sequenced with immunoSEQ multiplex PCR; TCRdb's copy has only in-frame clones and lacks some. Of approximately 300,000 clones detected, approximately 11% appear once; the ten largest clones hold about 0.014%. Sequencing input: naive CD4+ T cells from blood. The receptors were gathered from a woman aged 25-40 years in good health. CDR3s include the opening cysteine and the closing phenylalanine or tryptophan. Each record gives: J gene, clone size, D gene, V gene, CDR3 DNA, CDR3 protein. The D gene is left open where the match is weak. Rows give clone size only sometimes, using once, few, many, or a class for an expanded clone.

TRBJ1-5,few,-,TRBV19,TGTGCCAGTAGTGGTCAAAGCGGTCAGCCCCAGCATTTT,CASSGQSGQPQHF
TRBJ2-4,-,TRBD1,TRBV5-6,TGTGCCAGCCTCCTGACGGACAGGGCGGTTGCCAAAAACATTCAGTACTTC,CASLLTDRAVAKNIQYF
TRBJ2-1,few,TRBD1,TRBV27,TGTGCCAGCAGTTTACGCAGGGGGATCCCCTACAATGAGCAGTTCTTC,CASSLRRGIPYNEQFF
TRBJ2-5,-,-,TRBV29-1,TGCAGCGTTGGACAGCAAGAGACCCAGTACTTC,CSVGQQETQYF
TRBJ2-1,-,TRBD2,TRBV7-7,TGTGCTAGCAGTCGGGGACTAGCGGGAACGAATGAGCAGTTCTTC,CASSRGLAGTNEQFF
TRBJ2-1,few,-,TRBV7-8,TGTGCCAGCAGCATAAGCACGGACAGAATTAGAAATGAGCAGTTCTTC,CASSISTDRIRNEQFF
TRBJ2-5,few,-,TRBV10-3,TGTGCGATCGGCGTCGCGGGGCTACAAGAGACCCAGTACTTC,CAIGVAGLQETQYF
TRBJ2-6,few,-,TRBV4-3,TGCGCCAGCAGTCTTGGAGAATCTGGGGCCAACGTCCTGACTTTC,CASSLGESGANVLTF
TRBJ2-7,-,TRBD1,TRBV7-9,TGTGCCAGCAGTTCCGGGACAGGGACCTACGAGCAGTACTTC,CASSSGTGTYEQYF
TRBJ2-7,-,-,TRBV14,TGTGCCAGCAGCCATACGACAGCCTACGAGCAGTACTTC,CASSHTTAYEQYF
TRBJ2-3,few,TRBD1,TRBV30,TGTGCCTGGAAACGGACAGGGGCTAGCACAGATACGCAGTATTTT,CAWKRTGASTDTQYF
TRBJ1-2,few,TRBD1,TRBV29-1,TGCAGCGTTGGACAGGGCTATGGCTACACCTTC,CSVGQGYGYTF
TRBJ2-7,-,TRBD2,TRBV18,TGTGCCAGCTCACCTTCGCTAGCGGGCACCTACGAGCAGTACTTC,CASSPSLAGTYEQYF
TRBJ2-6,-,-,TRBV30,TGTGCCTGGGAGACTGGGGCCAACGTCCTGACTTTC,CAWETGANVLTF
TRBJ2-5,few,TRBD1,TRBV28,TGTGCCAGCCACCTCACAGGGGACCAAGAGACCCAGTACTTC,CASHLTGDQETQYF
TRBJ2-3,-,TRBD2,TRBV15,TGTGCCACCAGCAGAGAGCGGGAGTGGCAATTTACGCAGTATTTT,CATSREREWQFTQYF
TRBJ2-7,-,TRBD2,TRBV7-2,TGTGCCAGCAGCTTTCAGCGGGGCCCCTACGAGCAGTACTTC,CASSFQRGPYEQYF
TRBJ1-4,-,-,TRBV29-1,TGCAGCGTTGGATCAGCGGGGCCCCCGCGGGCAACTAATGAAAAACTGTTTTTT,CSVGSAGPPRATNEKLFF
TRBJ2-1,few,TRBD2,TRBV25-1,TGTGCCAGCAGTGCCGCAAGCGGGGCATACAATGAGCAGTTCTTC,CASSAASGAYNEQFF
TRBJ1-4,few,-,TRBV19,TGTGCCAGTAGCCGCGGACAGATAGATGAAAAACTGTTTTTT,CASSRGQIDEKLFF
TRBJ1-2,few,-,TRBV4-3,TGCGCCAGCAGCCAAGGCATAGGAACGGCACAGAACTATGGCTACACCTTC,CASSQGIGTAQNYGYTF
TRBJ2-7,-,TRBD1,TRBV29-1,TGCAGCGTTGATGGGCCAGGGGGCTACGAGCAGTACTTC,CSVDGPGGYEQYF
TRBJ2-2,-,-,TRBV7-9,TGTGCCAGCAGCCGTCTAGCGTCTTGGGACACCGGGGAGCTGTTTTTT,CASSRLASWDTGELFF
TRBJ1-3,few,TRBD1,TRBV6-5,TGTGCCAGCAGACTTGACAGGGGAGCTGGAAACACCATATATTTT,CASRLDRGAGNTIYF
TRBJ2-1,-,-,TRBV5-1,TGCGCCAGTGCCCGGGACACTGTCTACAATGAGCAGTTCTTC,CASARDTVYNEQFF
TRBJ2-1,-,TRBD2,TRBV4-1,TGCGCCAGCAGCCAAGATGGGCTAGCGGGAGAGGATGAGCAGTTCTTC,CASSQDGLAGEDEQFF
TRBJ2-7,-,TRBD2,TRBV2,TGTGCCAGCAGTGATGAGGCAGTAGCGGGAGAACACGAGCAGTACTTC,CASSDEAVAGEHEQYF
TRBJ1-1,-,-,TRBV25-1,TGTGCCAGCAGTGACTCTCCAGGAGGGGTGAACACTGAAGCTTTCTTT,CASSDSPGGVNTEAFF
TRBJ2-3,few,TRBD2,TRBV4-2,TGTGCCAGCAGCCAAGTCTACTCCGGGACTAGCGGAACAGATACGCAGTATTTT,CASSQVYSGTSGTDTQYF
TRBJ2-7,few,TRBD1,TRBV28,TGTGCCAGTCACCGTCCGGGACAGGGGTCCCCCTACGAGCAGTACTTC,CASHRPGQGSPYEQYF
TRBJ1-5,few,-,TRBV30,TGTGCCTGGAGGCCTCGGGGGTGGGATCAGCCCCAGCATTTT,CAWRPRGWDQPQHF
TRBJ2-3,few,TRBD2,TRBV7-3,TGTGCCAGCAGCTTAACCGCCCGACTAGCGGGGTCTAGCACAGATACGCAGTATTTT,CASSLTARLAGSSTDTQYF
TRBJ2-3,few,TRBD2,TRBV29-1,TGCAGCGTTAGACTAGCGGGAGGTAGCACAGATACGCAGTATTTT,CSVRLAGGSTDTQYF
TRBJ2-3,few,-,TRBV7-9,TGTGCCAGCCGGAGTTATGGCGGAACAGATACGCAGTATTTT,CASRSYGGTDTQYF
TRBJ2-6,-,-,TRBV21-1,TGTGCCAGCAGCAGGGGGACAGTAACCTCTGGGGCCAACGTCCTGACTTTC,CASSRGTVTSGANVLTF
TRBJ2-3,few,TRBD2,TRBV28,TGTGCCAGCAGTGTCCGAGGGAGGGGAGATACGCAGTATTTT,CASSVRGRGDTQYF
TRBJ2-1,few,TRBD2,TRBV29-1,TGCAGCGTTGCAGCTCTAGCGGAGAATGAGCAGTTCTTC,CSVAALAENEQFF
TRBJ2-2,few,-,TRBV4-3,TGCGCCAGCAGCCAAGCCCCAGGGGACACCGGGGAGCTGTTTTTT,CASSQAPGDTGELFF
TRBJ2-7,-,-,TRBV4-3,TGCGCCAGCAGCCAAGGCGGGTCAAAATCCTACGAGCAGTACTTC,CASSQGGSKSYEQYF
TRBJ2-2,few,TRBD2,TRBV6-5,TGTGCCAGCAGTTCGGGGGGGATCACCGGGGAGCTGTTTTTT,CASSSGGITGELFF
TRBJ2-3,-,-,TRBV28,TGTGCCAGCGGCAGTGCAGATACGCAGTATTTT,CASGSADTQYF
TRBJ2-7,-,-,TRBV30,TGTGCCTGGAGTGTCGGCGGCGACGAGCAGTACTTC,CAWSVGGDEQYF
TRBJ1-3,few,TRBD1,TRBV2,TGTGCCAGCAGGGGACAGGCCCGAGTCTCTGGAAACACCATATATTTT,CASRGQARVSGNTIYF
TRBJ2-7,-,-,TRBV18,TGTGCCAGCTCACCAGGCAGGTACGAGCAGTACTTC,CASSPGRYEQYF
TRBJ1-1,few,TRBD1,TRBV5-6,TGTGCCAGCAGCTTGACAGGACAGGGGAACACTGAAGCTTTCTTT,CASSLTGQGNTEAFF
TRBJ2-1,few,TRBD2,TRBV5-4,TGTGCCAGCAGCTTCCAGGCGGGAGTTAATGAGCAGTTCTTC,CASSFQAGVNEQFF
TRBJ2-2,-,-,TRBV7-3,TGTGCCAGCAGCTCACTACAGGCCGCTTCGAACACCGGGGAGCTGTTTTTT,CASSSLQAASNTGELFF
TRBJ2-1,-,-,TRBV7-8,TGTGCCAGCAGCAAGCACAGTGCCTCCTACAATGAGCAGTTCTTC,CASSKHSASYNEQFF
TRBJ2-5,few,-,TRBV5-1,TGCGCCAGCCGGGAGAGCAGCCAAGAGACCCAGTACTTC,CASRESSQETQYF
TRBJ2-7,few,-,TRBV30,TGTGCCTGGAGCTGGGGGGTCTCCTACGAGCAGTACTTC,CAWSWGVSYEQYF
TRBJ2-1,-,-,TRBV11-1,TGTGCCAGCAGCTTAGGGCTAGCGAGATACAATGAGCAGTTCTTC,CASSLGLARYNEQFF
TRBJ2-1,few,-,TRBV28,TGTGCCAGCAGTCCATACAATGAGCAGTTCTTC,CASSPYNEQFF